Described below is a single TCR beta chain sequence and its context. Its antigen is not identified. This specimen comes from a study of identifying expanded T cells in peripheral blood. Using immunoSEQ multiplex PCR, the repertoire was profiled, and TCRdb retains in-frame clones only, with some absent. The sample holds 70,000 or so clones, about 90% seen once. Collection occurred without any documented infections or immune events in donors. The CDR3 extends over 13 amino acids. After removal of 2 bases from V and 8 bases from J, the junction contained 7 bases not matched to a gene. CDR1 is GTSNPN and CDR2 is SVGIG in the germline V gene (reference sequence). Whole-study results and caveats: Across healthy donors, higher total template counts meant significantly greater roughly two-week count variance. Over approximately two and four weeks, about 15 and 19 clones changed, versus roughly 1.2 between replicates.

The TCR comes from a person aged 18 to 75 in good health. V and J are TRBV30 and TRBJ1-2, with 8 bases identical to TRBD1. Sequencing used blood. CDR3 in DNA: TGTGCCTGGAGTAGGGACAGGCCGCGGGGCTACACCTTC. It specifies CAWSRDRPRGYTF.